The following is a T cell receptor beta chain sequence with its context. The V end lost 7 bases, the J end lost 5 bases, and 17 bases lay between the germline ends. The germline gives CDR1 KGHDR, CDR2 SFDVKD. CDR3 size: 15 residues. The patients chosen for sequencing had shown expansion of CD8+CD57+ cells (detected by flow cytometry). The source of the sample is a study of CD8+CD57+ T cells in acquired aplastic anemia. Overall study: The sorted CD4+ and CD8+ cells yielded an average roughly 3 ug of DNA.

For CDR3 and TCR beta VDJ profiling, genomic DNA was the template used. A single record per CDR3 protein comes from TCRdb applying MiXCR to the reads. The sample records some 120,000 distinct CDR3 sequences, about 43% being singletons. Sequencing input: sorted CD4+, CD8+, or CD8+CD57+ T cells (not recorded which) from PBMCs. This clonotype originated in a human donor with aplastic anemia. The rearrangement links TRBV24-1 to TRBJ2-1; the D call may be TRBD1 or TRBD2 (5 bases each). The CDR3 sequence is CATRDWGPGNNEQFF. The CDR3 coding sequence is TGTGCCACCAGGGACTGGGGCCCCGGGAACAATGAGCAGTTCTTC.